This T cell receptor beta chain was retrieved from a study of shared clonotypes between healthy human individuals. The table came from immunoSEQ multiplex PCR; TCRdb's copy has only in-frame clones and leaves some out. The data contain some 660,000 clones, around 73% of them singletons. V lost 0 bases, J lost 10 bases, and 16 bases lay in between. Germline V gene lookup returns CDR1 SGHRS and CDR2 YFSETQ. The CDR3 totals 15 residues. Sequencing used memory CD4+ T cells sorted from blood. Indicated subset: CD45RA-negative fraction. The TCR sequence derives from a woman under 40 in good health. This chain uses TRBV5-1 with TRBJ1-4; tentatively, D is TRBD1 (5 bases). Here the CDR3 DNA reads TGCGCCAGCAGCTTGGACTCTCTACAGGACTTAAAACTGTTTTTT. It encodes CASSLDSLQDLKLFF.